This TCR beta chain was sequenced during a study of blood T cell repertoires in COVID-19. Study details: T cells, B-cell-depleted T cells, or PBMCs provided the cDNA or gDNA that served as material.

As originally analysed: Amplification from reference gene primers served as the basis for estimated nucleated cell counts. Data came from immunoSEQ multiplex PCR; TCRdb stores just in-frame clones and leaves some out. D and trimming come from the DNA, and the V and J calls and clone size come from that table. The repertoire holds about 64,000 clones, with around 80% as singletons. The TCR was taken from a man aged 55 to 69 with COVID-19, enrolled during active disease. Sequencing used peripheral blood.

As DNA, the CDR3 is TGTGCCAGCAGCGACGGGGGTGGCTACACCTTC. Translation gives CASSDGGGYTF. This chain links TRBV9 with TRBJ1-2, with D perhaps TRBD1 (5 bases). V was cut by 3 bases and J by 7 bases, with 7 bases left in between. The germline gives CDR1 SGDLS, CDR2 YYNGEE. The CDR3 totals 11 residues.